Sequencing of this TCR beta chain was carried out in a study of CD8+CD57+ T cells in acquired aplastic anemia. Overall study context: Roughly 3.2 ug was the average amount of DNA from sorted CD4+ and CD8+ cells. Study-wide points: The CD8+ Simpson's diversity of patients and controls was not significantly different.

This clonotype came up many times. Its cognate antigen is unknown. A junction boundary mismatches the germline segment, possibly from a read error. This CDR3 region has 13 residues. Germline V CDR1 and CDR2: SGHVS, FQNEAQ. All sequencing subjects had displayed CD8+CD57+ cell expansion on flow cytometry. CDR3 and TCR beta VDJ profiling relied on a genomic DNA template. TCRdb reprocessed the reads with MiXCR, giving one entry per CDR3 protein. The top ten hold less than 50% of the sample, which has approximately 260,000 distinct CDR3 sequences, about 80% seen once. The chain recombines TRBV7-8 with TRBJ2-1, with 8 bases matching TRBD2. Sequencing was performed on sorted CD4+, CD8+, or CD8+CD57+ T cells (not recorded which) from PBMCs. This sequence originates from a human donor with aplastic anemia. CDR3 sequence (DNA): TGTGCCAGCAGCTTGGCGGGAGGTCCCGAGACGCAGTTC. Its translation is CASSLAGGPETQF.